The 29 T cell receptor beta chains below were found in one sample sequenced in a study of blood T cell repertoires in COVID-19. Method: immunoSEQ multiplex PCR; TCRdb's copy keeps in-frame clones and lacks some. The sample records 140,000 to 150,000 clones, around 87% being singletons. The sequenced sample was peripheral blood. The receptors derive from a man aged 50 or older who had recovered from COVID-19.

CDR3 sequence: CASSLSRDTNYGYTF. CDR3 DNA: TGTGCCAGCAGTTTATCGAGGGACACCAACTATGGCTACACCTTC. V and J are TRBV27 and TRBJ1-2, with a weak D call TRBD1 (6 bases). This CDR3 is built from 15 residues. Trimming took 0 bases from V and 2 from J, leaving 10 bases between them. Germline-derived CDR1 and CDR2 are MNHEY and SMNVEV (reference sequence).

The V call is TRBV5-1, the J call TRBJ2-5; D is perhaps TRBD1 (6 bases). Trimming took off 1 base at V and 5 bases at J, with 12 bases between the two ends. Germline loops: CDR1 SGHRS, CDR2 YFSETQ. This CDR3 is built from 14 residues. This CDR3 reads CASSLKPGEETQYF. The CDR3 DNA sequence: TGCGCCAGCAGCTTGAAGCCAGGGGAGGAGACCCAGTACTTC.

The rearrangement uses TRBV7-9 and TRBJ2-5, with D possibly matching TRBD2 (6 bases). This CDR3 comprises 15 residues. V shed 1 base and J shed 5 bases, with 14 bases lying between them. Germline V lookup: CDR1 SEHNR, CDR2 FQNEAQ (reference sequence). In DNA form, the CDR3 reads TGTGCCAGCAGCTTAGGGTCCACGGGGGTGGAGACCCAGTACTTC. The encoded protein is CASSLGSTGVETQYF.

As regards this clone: Within the sample, other DNA sequences also encode this same CDR3. This chain uses TRBV7-8 with TRBJ2-7; no definite D call. Germline CDR1 and CDR2: SGHVS and FQNEAQ. Between the trimmed V and J ends, which lost 1 base and 2 bases, there was a span of 9 bases. This CDR3 comprises 14 residues. The CDR3 loop reads CASSLVWATYEQYF. DNA of the CDR3: TGTGCCAGCAGCTTAGTTTGGGCCACCTACGAGCAGTACTTC.

The sample holds a few counts of this clone. The chain employs TRBV5-4 and TRBJ2-2, with 8 nucleotides matching TRBD1. Germline V gene sequence: CDR1 SGHNT, CDR2 YYREEE (reference sequence). The CDR3 runs to 14 residues. V shed 0 bases, J shed 9 bases, and the junction held 4 bases outside the gene matches. The CDR3 sequence: CASSLGQGARELFF. CDR3 DNA: TGTGCCAGCAGCTTGGGTCAGGGGGCCCGGGAGCTGTTTTTT.

The chain carries TRBV18 and TRBJ1-3; D uncertain. The V gene's germline CDR1 is KGHSH and CDR2 LQKENI. The CDR3 totals 15 residues. V lost 3 bases and J lost 0, with 9 bases in between. The DNA for the CDR3 is TGTGCCAGCTCACCCGGAGCGAGCTCTGGAAACACCATATATTTT. Translated, it gives CASSPGASSGNTIYF.

In this sample, this clone turned up a few times. The J gene is TRBJ1-2, the V gene TRBV6-5; D might be TRBD1 (6 bases). CDR1 is MNHEY and CDR2 is SVGAGI in the germline V gene. This CDR3 has 14 amino acids. The V gene lost 7 bases and the J gene lost 5 bases, with 17 bases spanning the gap. CDR3 in amino acids: CASKQGISGYGYTF. The CDR3 DNA reads as TGTGCCAGCAAACAGGGAATATCAGGGTATGGCTACACCTTC.

The chain couples TRBV9 to TRBJ2-5; tentatively, D is TRBD2 (6 bases). The germline V and J ends were trimmed by 0 bases and 5 bases, with 11 bases remaining between them. Germline values: CDR1 SGDLS, CDR2 YYNGEE. The CDR3 extends over 14 amino acids. CDR3: CASSVDGGGETQYF. The DNA of the CDR3 is TGTGCCAGCAGCGTAGATGGGGGAGGTGAGACCCAGTACTTC. Using reference TRBV9 and TRBJ2-5 for the parts outside the CDR3, the full variable domain is DSGVTQTPKHLITATGQRVTLRCSPRSGDLSVYWYQQSLDQGLQFLIQYYNGEERAKGNILERFSAQQFPDLHSELNLSSLELGDSALYFCASSVDGGGETQYFGPGTRLLVL.

J is TRBJ1-1 and V is TRBV14; D gene uncertain. The ends were cut back, 0 bases at V and 7 bases at J, with 9 bases in the middle. CDR1 SGHDN and CDR2 FVKESK come from the germline V gene. The CDR3 loop spans 13 amino acids. The DNA for the CDR3 is TGTGCCAGCAGCCAAGATCAGGTCTTTGAAGCTTTCTTT. This encodes CASSQDQVFEAFF.

The V gene is TRBV7-9, the J gene TRBJ2-7; D possibly corresponds to TRBD1 (6 bases). V dropped 1 base and J dropped 3 bases, with 10 bases sitting between them. The CDR3 consists of 14 residues. CDR1 SEHNR and CDR2 FQNEAQ come from the germline V gene (reference sequence). DNA for the CDR3: TGTGCCAGCAGCTTAGACCAGGGGCTCTACGAGCAGTACTTC. It translates to CASSLDQGLYEQYF.

The chain joins TRBV30 to TRBJ1-3; no definite D call. This CDR3 has 16 residues. The V gene lost 3 bases and the J gene lost 0 bases, with 15 bases spanning the gap. The germline CDR1 and CDR2 sequences are GTSNPN and SVGIG (reference sequence). The CDR3 DNA reads TGTGCCTGGAGGTCGGGAAAGCTAAGCTCTGGAAACACCATATATTTT. The encoded protein is CAWRSGKLSSGNTIYF. Full variable domain (rest looked up from reference TRBV30 and TRBJ1-3): SQTIHQWPATLVQPVGSPLSLECTVEGTSNPNLYWYRQAAGRGLQLLFYSVGIGQISSEVPQNLSASRPQDRQFILSSKKLLLSDSGFYLCAWRSGKLSSGNTIYFGEGSWLTVV.

The chain employs TRBV6-2 or TRBV6-3 and TRBJ2-7; tentative D call: TRBD1 (5 bases). V lost 1 base and J lost 3, with 7 bases in between. The CDR3 has 13 residues. Per the germline V gene, CDR1 is MNHEY and CDR2 is SVGEGT. The CDR3 nucleotides are TGTGCCAGCAGTTACTTCGGACACTACGAGCAGTACTTC. Protein sequence: CASSYFGHYEQYF.

This chain joins TRBV10-2 and TRBJ1-5; TRBD1 is a possible D gene (6 bases). Germline-derived CDR1 and CDR2 are WSHSY and SAAADI. V gave up 6 bases and J gave up 6 bases, with 15 bases separating them. This CDR3 has 14 amino acids. The CDR3 reads CASRAGGGGQPQHF. The CDR3 DNA is TGCGCCAGCAGGGCCGGGGGGGGCGGTCAGCCCCAGCATTTT.

This clone was counted a single time. The chain carries TRBV6-6 and TRBJ2-7, with 7 bases identical to TRBD1. The CDR3 consists of 12 residues. Unmatched junction bases numbered 6, after V lost 6 bases and J lost 7 bases. Germline CDR1 reads MNHNY; CDR2 reads SVGAGI (reference sequence). The CDR3: CASSRQGGEQYF. The DNA for the CDR3 is TGTGCCAGCAGCCGACAGGGTGGAGAGCAGTACTTC.

The J gene is TRBJ1-2, the V gene TRBV12-3 or TRBV12-4; the D gene is possibly TRBD1 (5 bases). The CDR3 spans 13 residues. With 1 base removed from V and 2 bases from J, the gap between germline ends came to 5 bases. DNA of the CDR3: TGTGCCAGCAGTTTAGGACAGAACTATGGCTACACCTTC. Its translation is CASSLGQNYGYTF.

This clone occurred once. Other DNA sequences from this sample encode an identical CDR3 as well. This chain uses TRBV18 with TRBJ1-2; 8 bases align to TRBD1. V lost 0 bases to trimming and J lost 7 bases; unmatched junction nucleotides: 4. CDR3 size: 14 residues. CDR1 and CDR2 from the germline V gene are KGHSH and LQKENI. The CDR3 here is CASSPPDRGAGYTF. CDR3 nucleotide sequence: TGTGCCAGCTCACCACCAGACAGGGGTGCTGGCTACACCTTC.

In this sample, this clone turned up a few times. V gene TRBV7-9 combines with J gene TRBJ1-1, with D possibly matching TRBD1 (6 bases). Between the trimmed V and J ends, which lost 4 bases and 6 bases, there was a span of 12 bases. The CDR3 sequence is 13 residues long. CDR1 is SEHNR and CDR2 is FQNEAQ in the germline V gene (reference sequence). In DNA, the CDR3 is TGTGCCAGCAGCTCTGGACAGATACCTGAAGCTTTCTTT. Translated, it gives CASSSGQIPEAFF.

The chain uses TRBV5-6 and TRBJ1-1; D gene uncertain. Per germline, CDR1 SGHDT and CDR2 YYEEEE. The CDR3 covers 12 residues. Trimming removed 0 bases from V and 5 bases from J, with 5 bases in between. Written as DNA, the CDR3 is TGTGCCAGCAGCTTGGTGTCGACTGAAGCTTTCTTT. Its protein is CASSLVSTEAFF.

This chain links TRBV19 with TRBJ1-2; 10 bases are a match to TRBD1. CDR1 is LNHDA and CDR2 is SQIVND in the germline V gene (reference sequence). The ends lost 6 bases at V and 3 bases at J; junction bases unmatched: 4. The CDR3 runs to 14 residues. The chain's CDR3 is CASSSDRGYYGYTF. CDR3 nucleotide sequence: TGTGCCAGTAGCTCGGACAGGGGGTACTATGGCTACACCTTC.

The chain is built from TRBV9 and TRBJ1-1; D is ambiguous. The CDR3 spans 14 residues. Germline V gives CDR1 SGDLS, CDR2 YYNGEE. Deletions cut 4 bases from V and 1 base from J, with 11 bases between. The CDR3 DNA follows: TGTGCCAGCAGCTTTTTAACAGAGAACACTGAAGCTTTCTTT. As protein: CASSFLTENTEAFF.

V gene TRBV5-4 combines with J gene TRBJ1-1, with TRBD1 identical over 9 bases. The CDR3 totals 17 residues. The junction had 10 bases not matched to a gene; V was cut back by 3 bases and J by 1 base. Germline assignment: CDR1 SGHNT and CDR2 YYREEE (reference sequence). CDR3 sequence reads: CASSSGLRTGANTEAFF. In DNA, the CDR3 is TGTGCCAGCAGCTCCGGCCTGCGGACAGGGGCGAACACTGAAGCTTTCTTT.

This clone occurred a few times. The rearrangement links TRBV15 to TRBJ1-3; D not certain. V was pared by 0 bases and J by 0 bases, with 9 bases between. In germline, CDR1 is LNHNV, CDR2 YYDKDF (reference sequence). CDR3 length: 16 residues. CDR3 coding DNA: TGTGCCACCAGCAGAGAACAGTCGCCCTCTGGAAACACCATATATTTT. Its protein is CATSREQSPSGNTIYF.

CDR3 protein: CASSLDFSGGATQYF. The DNA of the CDR3 is TGTGCCAGCAGCTTAGACTTTAGCGGGGGGGCCACGCAGTATTTT. This chain uses TRBV7-8 with TRBJ2-3; 11 nucleotides line up with TRBD2. V was clipped by 1 base and J by 9 bases; unmatched bases: 6. CDR3 length: 15 amino acids. Germline V gives CDR1 SGHVS, CDR2 FQNEAQ.

The V gene is TRBV4-3, the J gene TRBJ2-1, with 8 bases identical to TRBD1. The CDR3 consists of 17 residues. The ends lost 0 bases at V and 2 bases at J; junction bases unmatched: 6. Germline assignment: CDR1 LGHNA and CDR2 YSLEER. The CDR3 DNA reads as TGCGCCAGCAGCCAAGATAAAACAGGGGGTCCCTACAATGAGCAGTTCTTC. Its translation: CASSQDKTGGPYNEQFF.

The rearrangement uses TRBV6-1 and TRBJ2-7; 8 bases line up with TRBD1. The V gene's germline CDR1 is MNHNS and CDR2 SASEGT. There are 15 residues in the CDR3. The ends lost 2 bases at V and 2 bases at J; junction bases unmatched: 5. The CDR3 region is CASSETPRGPYEQYF. CDR3 nucleotide sequence: TGTGCCAGCAGTGAAACACCCAGGGGGCCCTACGAGCAGTACTTC.

The V gene is TRBV6-5, the J gene TRBJ1-2; the D gene is possibly TRBD1 (6 bases). The V end lost 0 bases, the J end lost 6 bases, and 17 bases lay between the germline ends. The CDR3 length is 16 residues. Germline values: CDR1 MNHEY, CDR2 SVGAGI. The CDR3 region is CASSYSNNPGGHGYTF. CDR3 sequence (DNA): TGTGCCAGCAGTTACTCGAATAACCCGGGGGGCCATGGCTACACCTTC.

V gene TRBV5-4 combines with J gene TRBJ2-7; 8 nucleotides match TRBD2. V was clipped by 4 bases and J by 6 bases; unmatched bases: 9. This CDR3 region has 14 residues. Germline assignment: CDR1 SGHNT and CDR2 YYREEE (reference sequence). In DNA form, the CDR3 reads TGTGCCAGCAGCCTGGGACTAGGTTCGGGCGAGCAGTACTTC. Its protein product is CASSLGLGSGEQYF. The full variable domain, its missing parts supplied by reference TRBV5-4 and TRBJ2-7, is ETGVTQSPTHLIKTRGQQVTLRCSSQSGHNTVSWYQQALGQGPQFIFQYYREEENGRGNFPPRFSGLQFPNYSSELNVNALELDDSALYLCASSLGLGSGEQYFGPGTRLTVT.

The CDR3 is CASPEPGRRKHSNQPQHF. In DNA form, the CDR3 reads TGTGCCAGCCCAGAGCCGGGAAGACGCAAACATAGCAATCAGCCCCAGCATTTT. This sequence joins TRBV27 and TRBJ1-5; D is unclear. Germline lookup yields CDR1 MNHEY and CDR2 SMNVEV (reference sequence). The CDR3 runs 18 residues. V lost 8 bases and J 0 bases, leaving 23 bases between the germline ends.

V is TRBV7-2 and J is TRBJ1-2, with 7 bases that match TRBD1. The CDR3 totals 15 residues. Trimming at V came to 4 bases and at J to 2 bases, leaving 7 bases not matched to a gene. Germline V gives CDR1 SGHTA, CDR2 FQGNSA. CDR3 sequence reads: CASSYLPGQNYGYTF. In nucleotides, the CDR3 is TGTGCCAGCAGCTACCTTCCGGGACAGAACTATGGCTACACCTTC. The whole variable domain, remainder taken from reference TRBV7-2 and TRBJ1-2, is GAGVSQSPSNKVTEKGKDVELRCDPISGHTALYWYRQSLGQGLEFLIYFQGNSAPDKSGLPSDRFSAERTGGSVSTLTIQRTQQEDSAVYLCASSYLPGQNYGYTFGSGTRLTVV.